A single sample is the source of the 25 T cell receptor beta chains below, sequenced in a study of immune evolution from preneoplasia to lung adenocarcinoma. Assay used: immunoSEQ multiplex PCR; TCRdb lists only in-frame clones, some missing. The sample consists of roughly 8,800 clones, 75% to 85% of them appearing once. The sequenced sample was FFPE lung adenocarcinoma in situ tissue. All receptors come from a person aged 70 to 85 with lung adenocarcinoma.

As DNA, the CDR3 is TGTGCCAGCTCAGGGACGGGATCCTACGAGCAGTACTTC. This translates into CASSGTGSYEQYF. This chain connects TRBV18 to TRBJ2-7, with D perhaps assigned TRBD1 or TRBD2 (5 bases each). The CDR3 sequence is 13 residues long. V lost 5 bases and J lost 1, with 9 bases in between. Germline loops: CDR1 KGHSH, CDR2 LQKENI.

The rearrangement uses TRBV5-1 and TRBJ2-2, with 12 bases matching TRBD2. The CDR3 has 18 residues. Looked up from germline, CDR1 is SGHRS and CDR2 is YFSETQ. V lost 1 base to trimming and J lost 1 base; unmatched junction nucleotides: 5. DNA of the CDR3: TGCGCCAGCAGCTTGTTACTAGCGGGGGGCCAGAACACCGGGGAGCTGTTTTTT. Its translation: CASSLLLAGGQNTGELFF. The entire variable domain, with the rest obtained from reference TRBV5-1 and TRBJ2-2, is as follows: KAGVTQTPRYLIKTRGQQVTLSCSPISGHRSVSWYQQTPGQGLQFLFEYFSETQRNKGNFPGRFSGRQFSNSRSEMNVSTLELGDSALYLCASSLLLAGGQNTGELFFGEGSRLTVL.

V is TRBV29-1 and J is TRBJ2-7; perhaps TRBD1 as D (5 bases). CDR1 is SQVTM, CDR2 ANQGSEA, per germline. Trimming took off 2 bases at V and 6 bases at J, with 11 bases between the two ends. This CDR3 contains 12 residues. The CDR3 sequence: CSVERVQGEQYF. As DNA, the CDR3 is TGCAGCGTTGAAAGGGTCCAGGGCGAGCAGTACTTC.

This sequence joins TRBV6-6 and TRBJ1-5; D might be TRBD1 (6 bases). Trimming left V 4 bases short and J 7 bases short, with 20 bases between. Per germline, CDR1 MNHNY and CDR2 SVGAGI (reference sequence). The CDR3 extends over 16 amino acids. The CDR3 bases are TGTGCCAGCAGTTGGGGACAAACACCTCTTGGGCAGCCCCAGCATTTT. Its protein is CASSWGQTPLGQPQHF.

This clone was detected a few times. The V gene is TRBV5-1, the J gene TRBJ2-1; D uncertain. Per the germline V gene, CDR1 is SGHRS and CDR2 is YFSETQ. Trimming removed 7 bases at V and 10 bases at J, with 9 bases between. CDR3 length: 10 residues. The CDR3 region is CASVRLEQFF. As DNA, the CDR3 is TGCGCCAGCGTGCGTCTAGAGCAGTTCTTC.

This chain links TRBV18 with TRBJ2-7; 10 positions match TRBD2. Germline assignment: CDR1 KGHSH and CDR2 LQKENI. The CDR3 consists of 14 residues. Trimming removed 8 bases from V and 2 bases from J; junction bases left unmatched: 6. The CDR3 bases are TGTGCCAGCGCTACTACTAGCGGGACCTACGAGCAGTACTTC. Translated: CASATTSGTYEQYF.

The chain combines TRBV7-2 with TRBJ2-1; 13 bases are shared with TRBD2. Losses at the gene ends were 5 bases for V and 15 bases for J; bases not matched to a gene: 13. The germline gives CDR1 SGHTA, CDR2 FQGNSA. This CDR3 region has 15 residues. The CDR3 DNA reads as TGTGCCAGCAGCACCCAGCCGGGACTAGCGGGGATCTGGTTCTTC. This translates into CASSTQPGLAGIWFF.

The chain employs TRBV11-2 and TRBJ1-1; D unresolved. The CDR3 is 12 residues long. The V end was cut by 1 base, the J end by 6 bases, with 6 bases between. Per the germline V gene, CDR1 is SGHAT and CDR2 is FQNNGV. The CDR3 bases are TGTGCCAGCAGCTTAGTGAGGTCTGAAGCTTTCTTT. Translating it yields CASSLVRSEAFF.

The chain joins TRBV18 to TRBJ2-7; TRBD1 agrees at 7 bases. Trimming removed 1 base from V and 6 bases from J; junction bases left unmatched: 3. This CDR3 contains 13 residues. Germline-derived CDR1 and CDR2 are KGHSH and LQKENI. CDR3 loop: CASSPQGGGEQYF. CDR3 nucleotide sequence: TGTGCCAGCTCACCACAAGGGGGCGGCGAGCAGTACTTC. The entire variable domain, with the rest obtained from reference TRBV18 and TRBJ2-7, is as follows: NAGVMQNPRHLVRRRGQEARLRCSPMKGHSHVYWYRQLPEEGLKFMVYLQKENIIDESGMPKERFSAEFPKEGPSILRIQQVVRGDSAAYFCASSPQGGGEQYFGPGTRLTVT.

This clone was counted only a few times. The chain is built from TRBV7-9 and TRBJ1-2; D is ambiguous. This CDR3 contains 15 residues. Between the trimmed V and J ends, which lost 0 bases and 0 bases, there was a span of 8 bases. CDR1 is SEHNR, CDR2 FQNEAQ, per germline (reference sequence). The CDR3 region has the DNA TGTGCCAGCAGCTTAGCGGCCGCAGCTAACTATGGCTACACCTTC. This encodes CASSLAAAANYGYTF.

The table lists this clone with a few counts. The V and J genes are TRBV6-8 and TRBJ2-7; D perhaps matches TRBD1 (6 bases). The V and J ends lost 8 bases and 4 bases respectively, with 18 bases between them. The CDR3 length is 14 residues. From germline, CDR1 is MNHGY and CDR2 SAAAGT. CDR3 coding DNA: TGTGCCAGCCTCTACAAAACACAGGGTTACGAGCAGTACTTC. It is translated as CASLYKTQGYEQYF.

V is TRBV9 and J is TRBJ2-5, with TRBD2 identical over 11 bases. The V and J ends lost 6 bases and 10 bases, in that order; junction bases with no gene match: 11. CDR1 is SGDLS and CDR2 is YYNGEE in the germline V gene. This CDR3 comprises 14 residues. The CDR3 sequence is CASNPLAGGPSQYF. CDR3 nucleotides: TGTGCCAGCAACCCCCTAGCGGGGGGCCCCAGCCAGTACTTC.

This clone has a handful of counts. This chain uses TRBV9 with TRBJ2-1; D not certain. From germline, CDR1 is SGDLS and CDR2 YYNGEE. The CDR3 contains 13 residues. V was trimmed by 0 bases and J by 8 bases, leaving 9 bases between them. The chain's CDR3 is CASSVGASDEQFF. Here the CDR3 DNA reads TGTGCCAGCAGCGTAGGGGCGTCCGATGAGCAGTTCTTC.

The CDR3 is CASSTQQVPVTYEQYF. Written as DNA, the CDR3 is TGTGCCAGCAGTACCCAACAGGTGCCCGTCACCTACGAGCAGTACTTC. The V and J genes are TRBV27 and TRBJ2-7; a possible D gene is TRBD1 (5 bases). Trimming removed 5 bases from V and 2 bases from J, with 19 bases in between. Looked up from germline, CDR1 is MNHEY and CDR2 is SMNVEV (reference sequence). The CDR3 contains 16 residues.

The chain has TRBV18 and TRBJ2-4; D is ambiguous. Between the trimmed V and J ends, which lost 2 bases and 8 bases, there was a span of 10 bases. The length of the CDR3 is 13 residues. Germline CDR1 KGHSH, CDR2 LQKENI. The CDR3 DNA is TGTGCCAGCTCACCAGTAGGGTTGGACATTCAGTACTTC. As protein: CASSPVGLDIQYF. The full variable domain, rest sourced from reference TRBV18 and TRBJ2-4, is NAGVMQNPRHLVRRRGQEARLRCSPMKGHSHVYWYRQLPEEGLKFMVYLQKENIIDESGMPKERFSAEFPKEGPSILRIQQVVRGDSAAYFCASSPVGLDIQYFGAGTRLSVL.

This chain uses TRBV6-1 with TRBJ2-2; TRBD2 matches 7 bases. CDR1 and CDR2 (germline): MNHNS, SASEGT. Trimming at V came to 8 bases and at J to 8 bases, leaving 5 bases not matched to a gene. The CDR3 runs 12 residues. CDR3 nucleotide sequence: TGTGCCAGCGCCCGGGGGGAAGGGGAGCTGTTTTTT. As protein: CASARGEGELFF.

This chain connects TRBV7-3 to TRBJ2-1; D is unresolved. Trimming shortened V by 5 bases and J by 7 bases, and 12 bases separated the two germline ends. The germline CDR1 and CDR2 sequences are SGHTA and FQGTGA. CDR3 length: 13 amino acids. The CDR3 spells CASSQQTTNEQFF. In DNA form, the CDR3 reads TGTGCCAGCAGCCAACAAACTACAAATGAGCAGTTCTTC.

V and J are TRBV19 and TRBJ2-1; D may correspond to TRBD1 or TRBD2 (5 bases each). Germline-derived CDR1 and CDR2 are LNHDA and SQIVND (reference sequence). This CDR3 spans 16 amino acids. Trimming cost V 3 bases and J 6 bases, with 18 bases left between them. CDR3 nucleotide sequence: TGTGCCAGTAGTATTCAAGGGACCTATTTGTCCAATGAGCAGTTCTTC. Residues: CASSIQGTYLSNEQFF.

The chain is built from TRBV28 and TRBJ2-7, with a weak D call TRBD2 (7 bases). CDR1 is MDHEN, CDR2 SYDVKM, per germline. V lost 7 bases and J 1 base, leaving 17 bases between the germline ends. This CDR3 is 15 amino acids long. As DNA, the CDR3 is TGTGCCAGCAAAAAGGGAGGGGGGGGTTCCTACGAGCAGTACTTC. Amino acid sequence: CASKKGGGGSYEQYF.

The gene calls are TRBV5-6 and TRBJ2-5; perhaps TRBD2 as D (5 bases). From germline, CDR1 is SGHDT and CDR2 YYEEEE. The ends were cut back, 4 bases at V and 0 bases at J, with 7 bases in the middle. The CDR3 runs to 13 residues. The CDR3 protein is CASSPDYQETQYF. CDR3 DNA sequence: TGTGCCAGCAGCCCGGACTACCAAGAGACCCAGTACTTC. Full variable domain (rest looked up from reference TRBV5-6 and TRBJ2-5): DAGVTQSPTHLIKTRGQQVTLRCSPKSGHDTVSWYQQALGQGPQFIFQYYEEEERQRGNFPDRFSGHQFPNYSSELNVNALLLGDSALYLCASSPDYQETQYFGPGTRLLVL.

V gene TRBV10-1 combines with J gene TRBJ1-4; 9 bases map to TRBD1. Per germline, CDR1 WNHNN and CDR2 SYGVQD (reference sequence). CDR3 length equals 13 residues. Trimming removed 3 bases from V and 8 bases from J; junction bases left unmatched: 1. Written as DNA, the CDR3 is TGCGCCAGCAGTGAAGGGACAGGGGAAAAACTGTTTTTT. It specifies CASSEGTGEKLFF.

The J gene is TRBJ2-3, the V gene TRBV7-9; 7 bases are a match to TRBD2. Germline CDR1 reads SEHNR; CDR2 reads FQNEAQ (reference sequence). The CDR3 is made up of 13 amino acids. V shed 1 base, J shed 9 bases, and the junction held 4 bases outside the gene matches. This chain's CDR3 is CASSLGTSDTQYF. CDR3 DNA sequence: TGTGCCAGCAGCTTAGGTACTAGCGACACGCAGTATTTT.

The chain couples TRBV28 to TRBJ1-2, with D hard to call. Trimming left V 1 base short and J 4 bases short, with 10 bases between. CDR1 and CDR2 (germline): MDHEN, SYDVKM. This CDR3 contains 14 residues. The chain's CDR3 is CASSLSVDIYGYTF. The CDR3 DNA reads TGTGCCAGCAGTTTATCGGTGGATATCTATGGCTACACCTTC.

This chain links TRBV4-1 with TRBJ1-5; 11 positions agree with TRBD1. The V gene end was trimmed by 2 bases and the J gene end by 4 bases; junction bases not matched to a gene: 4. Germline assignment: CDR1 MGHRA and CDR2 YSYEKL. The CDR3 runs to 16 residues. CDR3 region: CASSQHRDRGNQPQHF. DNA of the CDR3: TGCGCCAGCAGCCAACACCGGGACAGGGGGAATCAGCCCCAGCATTTT.

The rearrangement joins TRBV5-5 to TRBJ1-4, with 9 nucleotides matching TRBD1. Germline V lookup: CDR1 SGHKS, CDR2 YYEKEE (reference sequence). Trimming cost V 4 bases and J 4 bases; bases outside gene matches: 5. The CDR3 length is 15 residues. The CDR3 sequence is CASSLQGAGNEKLFF. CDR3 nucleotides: TGTGCCAGCAGCCTACAGGGGGCGGGTAATGAAAAACTGTTTTTT.